This T cell receptor (beta chain) stems from a study of T cell responses to AZD1222 COVID-19 vaccine. To note about this clone: Its antigen is still unknown.

The method was immunoSEQ multiplex PCR; TCRdb's version includes in-frame clones alone and lacks a portion of them. The table includes 130,000 to 150,000 clones, roughly 89% detected once. Pooling covered second doses at about 4 or about 12 weeks. Trimming removed 4 bases at V and 2 bases at J, with 11 bases between. Germline CDR1 is SGDLS and CDR2 is YYNGEE. The CDR3 sequence is 14 residues long. Study observations and caveats: Regions 160-218 and 743-854 dominated among vaccine-associated CD4 TCRs spanning spike. There were mostly white British donors and more females than males, and clonal diversity was possibly underestimated.

The sequence derives from an adult who received the AZD1222 COVID-19 vaccine. The V call is TRBV9, the J call TRBJ2-3; D is undetermined. This sample comprised peripheral blood, obtained 28 days after the second AZD1222 dose. Here the CDR3 DNA reads TGTGCCAGCAGCCAAACCCATTTCACAGATACGCAGTATTTT. Its protein is CASSQTHFTDTQYF.